This T cell receptor (beta chain) was identified during a study of T cells in women clearing cervical HPV infection. As concerns this clone: The sequence runs out 3 residues before the end of the CDR3; the remainder is reconstructed from the germline J gene.

Sequenced by immunoSEQ multiplex PCR; TCRdb stores in-frame clones only, minus some. Here the sample table reports tens of thousands of clones. In germline, CDR1 is SNHLY, CDR2 FYNNEI. V lost 5 bases and J lost 2; bases outside the gene matches: 7. This CDR3 spans 16 amino acids. V is TRBV2 and J is TRBJ2-3, with 10 bases fitting TRBD2. The sequenced sample was blood buffy coat. The clonotype comes from a woman between 18 and 70 years old with a cervical HPV16 infection that either progressed to CIN3+ or cleared (not recorded which). CDR3 DNA, as far as it was read: TGTGCCAGCAGTACTACGGGACTAGCGAACACAGATACG. This gives the protein CASSTTGLANTDT. In full, the CDR3 reads CASSTTGLANTDTQYF.